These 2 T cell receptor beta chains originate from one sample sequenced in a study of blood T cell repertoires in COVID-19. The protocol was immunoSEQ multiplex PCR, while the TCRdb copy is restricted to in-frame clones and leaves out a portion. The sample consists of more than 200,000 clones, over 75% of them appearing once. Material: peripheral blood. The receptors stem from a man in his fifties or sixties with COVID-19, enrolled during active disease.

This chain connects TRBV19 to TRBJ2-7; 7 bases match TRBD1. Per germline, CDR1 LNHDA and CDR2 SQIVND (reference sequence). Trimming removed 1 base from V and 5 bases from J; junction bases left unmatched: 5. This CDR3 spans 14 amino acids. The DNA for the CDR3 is TGTGCCAGTAGTATAGGACAGGGACGGGACGAGCAGTACTTC. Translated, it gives CASSIGQGRDEQYF.

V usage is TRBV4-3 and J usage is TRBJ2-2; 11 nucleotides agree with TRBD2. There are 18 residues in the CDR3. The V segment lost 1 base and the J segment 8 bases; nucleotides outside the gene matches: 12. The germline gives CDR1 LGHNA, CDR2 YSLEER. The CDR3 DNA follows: TGCGCCAGCAGCCAAGTAGCGCTAGCGGGAGGCGAAGTAGGGGAGCTGTTTTTT. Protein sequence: CASSQVALAGGEVGELFF.